Listed here are 6 T cell receptor beta chains from one sample, sequenced in a study of cytomegalovirus exposure and HLA in healthy donors. The PCR contained 60 Vbeta and 13 Jbeta primers. Generated by immunoSEQ multiplex PCR, the TCRdb table keeps only in-frame clones and is missing some. Of about 65,000 clones listed, roughly 77% are singletons. Material: PBMCs. The receptors were gathered from a young woman in good health and CMV-seronegative.

The J gene is TRBJ2-3, the V gene TRBV7-2; 8 bases line up with TRBD1. Trimming cost V 1 base and J 4 bases; bases outside gene matches: 4. Germline V gives CDR1 SGHTA, CDR2 FQGNSA. CDR3 length equals 15 residues. In nucleotides, the CDR3 is TGTGCCAGCAGCTTAGAGGACAGGGAATCAGATACGCAGTATTTT. This codes for CASSLEDRESDTQYF.

J is TRBJ2-5 and V is TRBV10-1; the D gene is possibly TRBD2 (6 bases). This CDR3 spans 13 amino acids. The V end lost 8 bases, the J end lost 4 bases, and 14 bases lay between the germline ends. Germline V gives CDR1 WNHNN, CDR2 SYGVQD (reference sequence). In nucleotides, the CDR3 is TGCGCCAGCTGGCCAGGGCGGGGAGAGACCCAGTACTTC. It encodes CASWPGRGETQYF.

The rearrangement links TRBV29-1 to TRBJ2-5; TRBD2 matches at 12 bases. In germline, CDR1 is SQVTM, CDR2 ANQGSEA. V gave up 5 bases and J gave up 4 bases; unmatched junction bases: 5. This CDR3 region has 14 residues. The CDR3 loop is CSVYLAGGRETQYF. In DNA form, the CDR3 reads TGCAGCGTTTACCTAGCGGGGGGGCGAGAGACCCAGTACTTC.

This clone came up a few times. The J gene is TRBJ1-2, the V gene TRBV19; 7 positions match TRBD1. Germline V gene sequence: CDR1 LNHDA, CDR2 SQIVND (reference sequence). The CDR3 sequence is 14 residues long. J was trimmed by 7 bases and V by 4 bases; bases with no gene match: 9. For the CDR3, the DNA is TGTGCCAGTAGTAGGGGGACAGAAACTTTTGGCTACACCTTC. Translation: CASSRGTETFGYTF.

The V gene is TRBV29-1, the J gene TRBJ2-5, with no clear D. The CDR3 loop spans 13 amino acids. V was pared by 0 bases and J by 4 bases, with 9 bases between. The germline CDR1 and CDR2 sequences are SQVTM and ANQGSEA. This chain's CDR3 is CSVEESPGETQYF. CDR3 nucleotide sequence: TGCAGCGTTGAAGAGAGCCCCGGAGAGACCCAGTACTTC.

The genes are TRBV2 and TRBJ2-1; unclear D gene. This CDR3 contains 12 residues. CDR1 is SNHLY and CDR2 is FYNNEI in the germline V gene. Trimming cost V 5 bases and J 7 bases, with 9 bases left between them. This chain's CDR3 is CASSTAGNEQFF. In DNA, the CDR3 is TGTGCCAGCAGTACGGCCGGGAATGAGCAGTTCTTC.